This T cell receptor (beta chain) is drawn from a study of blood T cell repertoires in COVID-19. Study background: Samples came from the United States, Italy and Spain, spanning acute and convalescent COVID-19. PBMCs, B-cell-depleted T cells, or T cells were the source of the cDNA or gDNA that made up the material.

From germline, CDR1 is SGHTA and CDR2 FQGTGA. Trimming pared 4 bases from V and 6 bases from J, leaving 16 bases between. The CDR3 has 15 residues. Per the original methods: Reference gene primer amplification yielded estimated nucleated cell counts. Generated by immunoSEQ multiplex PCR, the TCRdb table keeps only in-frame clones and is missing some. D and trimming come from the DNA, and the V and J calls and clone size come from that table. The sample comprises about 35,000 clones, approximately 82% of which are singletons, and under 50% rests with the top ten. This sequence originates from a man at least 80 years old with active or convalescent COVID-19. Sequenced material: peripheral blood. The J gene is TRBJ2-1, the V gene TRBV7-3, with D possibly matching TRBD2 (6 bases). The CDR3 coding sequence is TGTGCCAGCAGCTCTCTGGGGGGAGAGGTCAATGAGCAGTTCTTC. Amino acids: CASSSLGGEVNEQFF.